Described below is a single TCR beta chain sequence and its context. This clonotype has more than one count but fewer than ten. Its antigen is still unknown. Base qualities were left out, and no much larger clone turns up one base away. The method was RACE. The run used a NextSeq 500. Library preparation attached unique molecular identifiers to individual cDNA molecules for quantitative, reproducible TCR counting. From each blood RNA sample, both TCR alpha and TCR beta chains were sequenced. For the original study's pipeline: The median number of TCRs per sample was roughly 100,000, ranging from roughly 20,000 to 700,000. The Decombinator software suite was used to annotate V, J and CDR3 in the TCR reads. To make PS versus PT1 abundance plots, every sample was subsampled to the same number of TCRs (28,000). TCRs were defined as expanded if absent before sensitization and observed at least eight times at the 2-week time point. The public reads were quality trimmed at Q25 with fastp and then assembled into clones with MiXCR by TCRdb, keeping productive beta chains. Duplicate CDR3 protein sequences are folded into a single record with the most common DNA and genes. These V and J calls are TCRdb output, not the study's own analysis. The sample contains roughly 64,000 distinct CDR3 sequences, more than 9.5% of them found a single time. Clones ranked in the top ten supply roughly 2.3% of the sample.

Including the terminal cysteine and phenylalanine, the CDR3 comprises 15 residues. Of all the DNA, just the CDR3 is kept, 45 bases in frame from base 1. Relative to germline, V is 7 bases shorter and J is 6 bases shorter, with 16 bases between their ends. The sample originates from a study of human T cells and chemical hapten exposure (dated by TCRdb to the early 2020s). Regarding the complete study: For sensitization, 2% DPC in acetone was applied to a 2 cm by 2 cm area of upper inner arm skin. Blood samples were taken from patients before sensitization (week 0) and then at 2, 6 and about 24 weeks after DPC sensitization. Patch testing was done on the upper back using Finn chambers containing 0.01% DPC, and results were scored after 6 days according to International Contact Dermatitis Research Group standards. The mostly female patient cohort included alopecia areata with under or over 50% scalp involvement, alopecia totalis and alopecia universalis. For TCR sequencing, blood came from 25 to 35 alopecia patients at anywhere from one to four time points (pre-sensitization, 2, 6 and 24 weeks). Libraries were pooled for sequencing, and per-sample TCR yields varied mainly because of small differences in library volumes within the pool. Patients additionally received weekly therapeutic DPC doses to the scalp throughout the roughly 24-week study period. Peripheral blood TCR repertoire changes were tracked in vivo in alopecia patients during primary and secondary sensitization to the hapten diphenylcyclopropenone (DPC). The study at large found these results: Repeated subsampling changed both the strength of the expansion versus patch-test correlation and the threshold at which that correlation became significant. All patients had alopecia, a presumed autoimmune disease, so their immune response might differ from that of healthy individuals. A positive correlation was found between the number of PT1 expanded TCRs and patch test score, with significance reached at thresholds 8, 16 and 32 but not 4. Compared with pre-sensitization or healthy control sets, expanded TCRs formed significantly more large CDR3 similarity clusters, which is consistent with antigen-driven responses. The number of TCRs above 1 in 1000 frequency did not change with DPC sensitization; there was no evidence of global repertoire structure alterations.

The label giving this sample's time point can be read as: patch test 3, about 24 weeks after DPC sensitization. The treatment or condition label for this specimen denotes: therapeutic diphenylcyclopropenone sensitization with weekly scalp DPC. At every patch-test visit, the blood draw took place before the patch test was put on. Eligible patients were aged 18 to 70, diagnosed with alopecia, deemed suitable for DPC therapy, and excluded if pregnant. Unfractionated whole blood was collected in Tempus Blood RNA tubes, and total RNA was extracted from that blood. Sequencing was performed on whole blood, taken in connection with sensitization to the hapten diphenylcyclopropenone (DPC). The V and J genes are TRBV12-3 or TRBV12-4 and TRBJ1-6; TRBD1 is a weak D gene call, 5 bases matching. The source is a woman aged 30 to 39 with alopecia areata. Some clones in this sample may be carry-over from other donors' samples. The CDR3 region: CASTQGRVTNSPLHF. The sequenced DNA: TGTGCCAGCACCCAGGGAAGGGTCACTAATTCACCCCTCCACTTT.